The 4 T cell receptor beta chains listed next were all sequenced from one sample in a study of blood T cell repertoires in COVID-19 (dated by TCRdb to the early 2020s). The method behind the library was the immunoSEQ multiplex PCR assay. TCRdb carries this immuneACCESS record with in-frame sequences only. Its versions omit some clonotypes, under half of them owing to an unresolved V gene in the studies checked, with the rest unexplained. Here the sample has about 170,000 clones; about 86% occur a single time. The top ten constitute 3% to 4% of the sample. The specimen sequenced was peripheral blood. These receptor sequences come from a man between 18 and 35 years old with active or convalescent COVID-19.

The gene calls are TRBV19 and TRBJ2-5; D is ambiguous. The CDR3 extends over 14 amino acids. V lost 1 base and J lost 1, with 7 bases in between. Germline V gives CDR1 LNHDA, CDR2 SQIVND (reference sequence). The CDR3: CASSIGQIQETQYF. The CDR3, as DNA: TGTGCCAGTAGTATAGGACAAATCCAAGAGACCCAGTACTTC.

The chain links TRBV5-1 to TRBJ1-1; 7 nucleotides line up with TRBD1. J gave up 7 bases and V 0 bases, and 9 bases lay outside the gene matches. The CDR3 spans 15 residues. Per the germline V gene, CDR1 is SGHRS and CDR2 is YFSETQ. For the CDR3, the DNA is TGCGCCAGCAGCTTGGGCCCTCGACAGGGAGGTGAAGCTTTCTTT. This codes for CASSLGPRQGGEAFF.

The sample holds a few counts of this clone. V usage is TRBV12-3 or TRBV12-4 and J usage is TRBJ1-1; D is unresolved. The CDR3 is 11 residues long. V was shortened by 5 bases and J by 5 bases, with 6 bases between the two germline ends. The CDR3 DNA reads TGTGCCAGCAGTCAGAATACTGAAGCTTTCTTT. Encoded protein: CASSQNTEAFF.

The sample holds a few counts of this clone. The rearrangement uses TRBV2 and TRBJ1-2; the match to TRBD1 covers 7 bases. V shed 2 bases and J 8 bases; nucleotides not matched to a gene: 11. This CDR3 is built from 15 residues. Germline CDR1 SNHLY, CDR2 FYNNEI. The CDR3, as DNA: TGTGCCAGCAGTGAACTTAGACAGGGCCCTGGGGGCTACACCTTC. Amino acid sequence: CASSELRQGPGGYTF.